This T cell receptor (beta chain) was captured by sequencing in a study of blood T cells in healthy people across ages. The authors ran a second PCR of 7 to 11 cycles using a sample-barcoded 5' primer and a J-beta primer mix. Tags on each cDNA molecule came from a template-switch adaptor with 12 random nucleotides. Each CDR3 protein is one row after TCRdb ran MiXCR on the 5' RACE reads. This table holds 350,000 to 450,000 distinct CDR3 sequences, approximately 51% found once. The table lists this clonotype with a few counts. CDR1 is SQVTM and CDR2 is ANQGSEA in the germline V gene. Trimming cost V 3 bases and J 0 bases, with 10 bases left between them. This CDR3 is built from 14 residues.

This sequence was found in a man aged 55 to 70 in good health. The chain joins TRBV29-1 to TRBJ2-3; D not certain. The sample was blood. This chain's CDR3 is CSVEGYESTDTQYF. The CDR3 bases are TGCAGCGTTGAGGGGTACGAGAGCACAGATACGCAGTATTTT.